This T cell receptor (beta chain) was sequenced in a study of molecular identifiers for immune sequencing clone quantification. Findings and caveats of the study: Clones with over 20 RNA copies captured over 98% of effector molecules but under 1% of naive ones.

There are many counts of this clonotype. The antigen remains unidentified. Libraries of naive CD8 cells were prepared from 20,000 to 1,000,000 sorted cells using 10%, 30% or 50% RNA. For bulk TCR libraries, previously described methods and listed TCR primers were used. TCRdb re-derived calls from the PCR reads in MiXCR, one entry per CDR3 protein. The repertoire consists of more than 250,000 distinct CDR3 sequences, with about 22% occurring once and the leading ten covering approximately 0.84%. CDR1 is SGHKS and CDR2 is YYEKEE in the germline V gene (reference sequence). V gave up 4 bases and J gave up 4 bases; unmatched junction bases: 10. This CDR3 is built from 16 residues.

This TCR came from a human donor in good health. Some libraries in this study had Jurkat cell RNA spiked in. The sequencing input was naive CD8+ T cells from blood, with Jurkat cell RNA spiked in. The subset: FACS-sorted CD8+CD4-CCR7+CD45RA+ naive T cells. The rearrangement joins TRBV5-5 to TRBJ2-2, with 7 bases aligning to TRBD2. The CDR3 DNA reads TGTGCCAGCAGCCAAATCCGGGACTACCTCACCGGGGAGCTGTTTTTT. It codes for CASSQIRDYLTGELFF.